Presented here are 10 T cell receptor beta chains from one specimen sequenced in a study of blood T cell repertoires in COVID-19 (dated by TCRdb to between 2020 and 2021). Library preparation employed the immunoSEQ multiplex PCR assay. This immuneACCESS table, as held by TCRdb, lists in-frame sequences with V and J called but not all clones. Of the missing ones, under half trace to an unresolved V gene in checked studies; the others have no known cause. This sample lists 120,000 or so clones; about 81% were detected once. Approximately 3.9% of the sample lies in the top ten. Sequencing was performed on peripheral blood. These receptors were collected from a woman aged 50 to 65 with acute or convalescent COVID-19.

The V call is TRBV30, the J call TRBJ2-2; D is undetermined. Trimming took 2 bases from V and 2 from J, leaving 3 bases between them. This CDR3 spans 12 amino acids. The germline gives CDR1 GTSNPN, CDR2 SVGIG (reference sequence). The CDR3 loop is CAWSPNTGELFF. The CDR3 region has the DNA TGTGCCTGGAGTCCAAACACCGGGGAGCTGTTTTTT.

The gene calls are TRBV18 and TRBJ2-2; no definite D call. Looked up from germline, CDR1 is KGHSH and CDR2 is LQKENI. The CDR3 totals 14 residues. The V gene lost 0 bases and the J gene lost 8 bases, with 10 bases spanning the gap. DNA for the CDR3: TGTGCCAGCTCACCACCGGGCTCCGAGGGGGAGCTGTTTTTT. The encoded protein is CASSPPGSEGELFF. Combining the CDR3 with reference TRBV18 and TRBJ2-2 gives the whole variable domain NAGVMQNPRHLVRRRGQEARLRCSPMKGHSHVYWYRQLPEEGLKFMVYLQKENIIDESGMPKERFSAEFPKEGPSILRIQQVVRGDSAAYFCASSPPGSEGELFFGEGSRLTVL.

This sequence joins TRBV6-5 and TRBJ2-1; tentatively, D is TRBD1 (5 bases). The CDR3 extends over 14 amino acids. Germline CDR1 and CDR2: MNHEY and SVGAGI. Trimming pared 5 bases from V and 1 base from J, leaving 9 bases between. The CDR3 sequence is CASSPGYSYNEQFF. CDR3 bases: TGTGCCAGCAGTCCAGGGTATTCCTACAATGAGCAGTTCTTC.

V gene TRBV29-1 combines with J gene TRBJ1-5; 10 positions agree with TRBD1. The germline CDR1 and CDR2 sequences are SQVTM and ANQGSEA. The ends lost 7 bases at V and 5 bases at J; junction bases unmatched: 2. This CDR3 is 12 amino acids long. The CDR3 sequence: CSAGTGDQPQHF. In nucleotides, the CDR3 is TGCAGCGCAGGGACAGGGGATCAGCCCCAGCATTTT.

The DNA of the CDR3 is TGTGCCAGCAGGACGGACAGGGACCGATACGAGCAGTACTTC. It yields the protein CASRTDRDRYEQYF. The chain carries TRBV6-5 and TRBJ2-7; 8 nucleotides match TRBD1. The V segment lost 6 bases and the J segment 4 bases; nucleotides outside the gene matches: 8. Germline loops: CDR1 MNHEY, CDR2 SVGAGI. The CDR3 covers 14 residues.

The chain couples TRBV15 to TRBJ1-6; D is ambiguous. Germline assignment: CDR1 LNHNV and CDR2 YYDKDF (reference sequence). Trimming took off 0 bases at V and 9 bases at J, with 12 bases between the two ends. The CDR3 contains 15 residues. CDR3 sequence reads: CATSRESVPSSPLHF. The CDR3 nucleotides read TGTGCCACCAGCAGAGAGAGCGTACCATCTTCACCCCTCCACTTT.

This rearrangement joins TRBV15 to TRBJ1-5; possible D gene TRBD1, 6 bases. Germline V CDR1 and CDR2: LNHNV, YYDKDF (reference sequence). The CDR3 is 14 residues long. Deletions cut 7 bases from V and 5 bases from J, with 15 bases between. The CDR3 DNA reads as TGTGCCACCAACCTACAGGGCCACGATCAGCCCCAGCATTTT. This encodes CATNLQGHDQPQHF.

The chain combines TRBV3-1 (or the pseudogene TRBV3-2) with TRBJ2-7, with TRBD2 as a possible D gene (6 bases). Germline V gives CDR1 LGHDT, CDR2 YNNKEL (reference sequence). The CDR3 totals 13 residues. V was clipped by 1 base and J by 9 bases, with 13 bases between them. This CDR3 is CASSQAEGLSQYF. DNA for the CDR3: TGTGCCAGCAGCCAAGCCGAAGGACTATCGCAGTACTTC.

The rearrangement uses TRBV14 and TRBJ1-1; 8 nucleotides match TRBD1. Germline CDR1 is SGHDN and CDR2 is FVKESK. This CDR3 is 18 amino acids long. V trimming: 0 bases; J trimming: 5 bases; junction bases outside the gene matches: 14. CDR3 coding DNA: TGTGCCAGCAGCCAAGATTTGGGTTGGGCAGGGGGCATGACTGAAGCTTTCTTT. This translates into CASSQDLGWAGGMTEAFF.

This chain connects TRBV27 to TRBJ2-7, with D possibly TRBD2 on 6 matching bases. CDR1 and CDR2 from the germline V gene are MNHEY and SMNVEV (reference sequence). V lost 6 bases to trimming and J lost 4 bases, with 10 bases between them. The CDR3 extends over 12 amino acids. The chain's CDR3 is CASSGGKYEQYF. The CDR3 nucleotides read TGTGCCAGCAGCGGCGGGAAATACGAGCAGTACTTC.